This T cell receptor beta chain was sequenced for a study of blood T cell repertoires in COVID-19. This clone appeared many times. TCRdb keeps only in-frame clones here, not all; method: immunoSEQ multiplex PCR. This sample carries 200,000 to 300,000 clones, roughly 80% of them seen once, and the ten largest clones take approximately 8.7%. Germline CDR1 SGHAT, CDR2 FQNNGV. J gave up 7 bases and V 1 base, and 4 bases lay outside the gene matches. The CDR3 runs 16 residues. The chain employs TRBV11-2 and TRBJ2-1; 13 bases line up with TRBD2. Sequenced sample: peripheral blood. This receptor was identified in an elderly woman with acute or convalescent COVID-19. CDR3 protein: CASSLVGTSGKNEQFF. DNA for the CDR3: TGTGCCAGCAGCTTAGTCGGGACTAGCGGGAAGAATGAGCAGTTCTTC.